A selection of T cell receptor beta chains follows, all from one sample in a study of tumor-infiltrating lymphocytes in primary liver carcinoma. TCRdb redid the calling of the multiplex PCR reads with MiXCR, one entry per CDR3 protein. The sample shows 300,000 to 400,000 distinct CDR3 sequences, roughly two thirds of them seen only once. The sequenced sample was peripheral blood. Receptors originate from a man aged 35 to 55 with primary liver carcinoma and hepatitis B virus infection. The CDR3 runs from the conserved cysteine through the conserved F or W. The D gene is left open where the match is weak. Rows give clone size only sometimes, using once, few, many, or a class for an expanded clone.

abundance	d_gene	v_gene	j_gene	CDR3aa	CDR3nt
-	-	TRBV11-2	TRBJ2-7	CASSLGPQSYQQYF	TGTGCCAGCAGCTTAGGACCACAGTCCTACCAGCAGTACTTC
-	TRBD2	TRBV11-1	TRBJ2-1	CVNSWGLAGVNEQFF	TGTGTCAACAGCTGGGGACTAGCGGGAGTCAATGAGCAGTTCTTC
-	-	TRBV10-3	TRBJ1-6	CAISKQGSNSPLHF	TGTGCCATCAGTAAACAGGGTAGTAATTCACCCCTCCACTTT
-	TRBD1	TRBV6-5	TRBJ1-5	CTSSSLPGTGGFSNQPQHF	TGTACCAGCAGTTCATTGCCGGGGACAGGGGGCTTTAGCAATCAGCCCCAGCATTTT
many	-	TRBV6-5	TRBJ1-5	CASSSADGLGQPQHF	TGTGCCAGCAGTTCAGCGGACGGATTGGGACAGCCCCAGCATTTT
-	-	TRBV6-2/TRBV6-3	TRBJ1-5	CTNSYGSHAPQHF	TGTACCAACAGTTATGGCTCCCATGCGCCCCAGCATTTT
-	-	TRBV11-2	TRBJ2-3	CDNSLNRAGSDTQYF	TGTGACAACAGCCTAAACAGGGCCGGGTCAGATACGCAGTATTTT
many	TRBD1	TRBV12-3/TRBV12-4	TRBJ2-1	CASTPQGQRYNEQFF	TGTGCCAGCACCCCTCAGGGACAGCGCTACAATGAGCAGTTCTTC
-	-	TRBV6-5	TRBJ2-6	CASSQDWGANVLTF	TGTGCCAGCAGTCAAGACTGGGGGGCCAACGTCCTGACTTTC
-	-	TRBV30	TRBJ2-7	CAWAGTTYEQYF	TGTGCCTGGGCAGGGACCACCTACGAGCAGTACTTC
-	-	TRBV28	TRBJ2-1	CASTSTGGTTGEQFF	TGTGCCAGCACCTCGACTGGCGGGACAACCGGTGAACAGTTCTTC
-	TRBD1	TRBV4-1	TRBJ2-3	CASSQRTGSHGDTQYF	TGCGCCAGTAGCCAAAGGACAGGGTCGCATGGAGATACGCAGTATTTT
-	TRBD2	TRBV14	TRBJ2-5	CASSQRLTRLASETQYF	TGTGCCAGCAGTCAACGATTGACACGACTAGCATCAGAGACCCAGTACTTC
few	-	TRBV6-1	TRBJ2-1	CASSLGGGRANEQFF	TGTGCCAGCAGCCTCGGTGGGGGAAGGGCCAATGAGCAGTTCTTC
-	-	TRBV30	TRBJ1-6	CAWGDNSPLHF	TGTGCCTGGGGGGATAATTCACCCCTCCACTTT
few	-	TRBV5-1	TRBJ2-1	CASSLGRSLFF	TGCGCCAGCAGCTTGGGCCGAAGTCTGTTCTTC
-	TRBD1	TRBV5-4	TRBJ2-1	CASSTPGQGPYNEQFF	TGTGCCAGCAGCACTCCGGGACAGGGACCCTACAATGAGCAGTTCTTC
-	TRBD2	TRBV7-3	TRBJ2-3	CASSLRLAGGSDTQYF	TGTGCCAGCAGCTTAAGACTAGCAGGTGGCTCGGATACGCAGTATTTT
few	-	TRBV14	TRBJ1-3	CASSQELISGNTIYF	TGTGCCAGCAGCCAAGAGCTCATCTCTGGAAACACCATATATTTT
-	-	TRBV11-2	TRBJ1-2	CVSGGVRDLYGYTF	TGTGTCAGCGGTGGGGTCCGGGACCTCTATGGCTACACCTTC
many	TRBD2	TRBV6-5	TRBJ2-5	CASSYSFSGRALETQYF	TGTGCCAGCAGTTACTCTTTTAGCGGGAGGGCCTTAGAGACCCAGTACTTC
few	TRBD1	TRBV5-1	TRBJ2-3	CASSPQGNTDTQYF	TGCGCCAGCAGCCCACAGGGGAACACAGATACGCAGTATTTT
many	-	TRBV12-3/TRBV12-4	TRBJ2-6	CASSFGSSGANVLTF	TGTGCCAGCAGTTTCGGCAGCTCTGGGGCCAACGTCCTGACTTTC
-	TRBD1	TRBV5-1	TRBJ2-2	CASSLHVRQGANTGELFF	TGCGCCAGCAGCTTACACGTACGACAGGGGGCGAACACCGGGGAGCTGTTTTTT
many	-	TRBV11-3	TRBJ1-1	CASSLGGGDTEAFF	TGTGCCAGCAGCTTAGGTGGGGGGGACACTGAAGCTTTCTTT
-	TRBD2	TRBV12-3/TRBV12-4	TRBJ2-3	CASSLKRGGLGTDTQYF	TGTGCCAGCAGTTTAAAAAGGGGTGGACTAGGCACAGATACGCAATATTTT
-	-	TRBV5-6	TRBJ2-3	CASGDGSDTQYF	TGTGCCAGCGGCGACGGCTCAGATACGCAGTATTTT
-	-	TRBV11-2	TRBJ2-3	CASSLEGGMIDTQYF	TGTGCCAGCAGCTTAGAGGGCGGTATGATAGATACGCAGTATTTT
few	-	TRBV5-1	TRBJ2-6	CASFGPRGAGANILTF	TGCGCCAGCTTTGGCCCTAGGGGGGCGGGGGCCAACATCCTGACTTTC
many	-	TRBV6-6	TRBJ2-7	CASSLTSNGEQYF	TGTGCCAGCAGCCTGACTAGTAACGGGGAGCAGTACTTC
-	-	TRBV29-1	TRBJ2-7	CSVATGAPEKQYF	-
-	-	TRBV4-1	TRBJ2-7	CASSQDLTFSYEQYF	TGCGCCAGCAGCCAAGATCTAACATTCTCCTACGAGCAGTACTTC
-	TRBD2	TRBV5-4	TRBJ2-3	CASSWTSGSRDTQYF	TGTGCCAGCAGCTGGACTAGCGGGAGTCGAGATACGCAGTATTTT
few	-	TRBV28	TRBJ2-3	CASSRGGMSTDTQYF	TGTGCCAGCAGCCGGGGCGGGATGAGCACAGATACGCAGTATTTT
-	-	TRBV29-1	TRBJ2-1	CCESHNEQFF	TGCTGCGAGTCCCACAATGAGCAGTTCTTC
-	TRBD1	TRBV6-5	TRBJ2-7	CASSWDREQYF	TGTGCCAGCAGCTGGGACAGGGAGCAGTACTTC
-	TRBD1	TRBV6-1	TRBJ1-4	CASDPGTANEKMFF	TGTGCCAGCGACCCCGGGACAGCGAATGAAAAAATGTTTTTT
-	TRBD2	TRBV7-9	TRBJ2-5	CASSLSGEGVGTQYF	TGTGCCAGCAGCTTATCCGGGGAGGGCGTAGGGACCCAGTACTTC
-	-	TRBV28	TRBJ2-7	CASSYGTYEEYF	TGTGCCAGCAGTTACGGGACCTACGAGGAGTACTTC
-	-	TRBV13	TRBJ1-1	CASSELGVDTEAFF	TGTGCCAGCAGCGAATTAGGGGTGGACACTGAAGCTTTCTTT
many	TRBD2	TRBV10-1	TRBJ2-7	CASSAGLAYEQYF	TGCGCCAGCAGCGCAGGACTAGCCTACGAGCAGTACTTC
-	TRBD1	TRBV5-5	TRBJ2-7	CARSSGQVSYEQYF	TGTGCCCGCAGCTCGGGACAGGTTTCCTACGAGCAGTACTTC
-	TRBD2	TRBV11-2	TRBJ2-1	CASRLIGGLAGSVEQFF	TGCGCCAGCAGATTAATCGGGGGACTAGCGGGCTCGGTCGAGCAGTTCTTC
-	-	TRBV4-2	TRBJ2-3	CASSQGLAVTDTQYF	TGTGCCAGCAGCCAAGGGCTTGCCGTGACAGATACGCAGTATTTT
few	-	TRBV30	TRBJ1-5	CAWSRTDSNQPQHF	TGTGCCTGGAGTCGGACAGATAGCAATCAGCCCCAGCATTTT
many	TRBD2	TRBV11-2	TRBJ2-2	CATQGRGGAGELFF	TGTGCCACCCAAGGCCGCGGGGGGGCCGGGGAGCTGTTTTTT
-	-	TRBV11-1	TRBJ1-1	CASSLGGAPNTEAFF	TGTGCCAGCAGCTTAGGTGGGGCACCGAACACCGAAGCTTTCTTT
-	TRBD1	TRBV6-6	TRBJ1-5	CASSYLDRGNQPQHF	TGTGCCAGCAGTTACTTGGACAGGGGCAATCAGCCCCAGCATTTT
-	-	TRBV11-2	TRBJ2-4	CASSWGPGLDKNFQYF	TGTGCCAGCAGCTGGGGACCAGGGCTAGACAAAAACTTTCAGTACTTC
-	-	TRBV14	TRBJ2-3	CASSQTGITSVGTQYF	TGTGCCAGCAGCCAAACCGGGATTACCTCCGTGGGTACGCAGTATTTT